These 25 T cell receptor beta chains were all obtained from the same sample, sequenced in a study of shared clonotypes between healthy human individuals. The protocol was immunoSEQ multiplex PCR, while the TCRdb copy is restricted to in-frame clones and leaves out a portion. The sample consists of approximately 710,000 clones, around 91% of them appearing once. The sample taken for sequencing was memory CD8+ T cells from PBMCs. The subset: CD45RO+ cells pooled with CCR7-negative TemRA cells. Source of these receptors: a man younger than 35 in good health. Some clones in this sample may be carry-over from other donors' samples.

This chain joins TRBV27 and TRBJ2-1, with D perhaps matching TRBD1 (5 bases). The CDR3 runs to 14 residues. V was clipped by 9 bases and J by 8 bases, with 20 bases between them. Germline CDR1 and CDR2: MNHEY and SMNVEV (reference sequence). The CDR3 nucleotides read TGTGCCAGTACCGATCCCTCCAGGGTGCATGAGCAGTTCTTC. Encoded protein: CASTDPSRVHEQFF.

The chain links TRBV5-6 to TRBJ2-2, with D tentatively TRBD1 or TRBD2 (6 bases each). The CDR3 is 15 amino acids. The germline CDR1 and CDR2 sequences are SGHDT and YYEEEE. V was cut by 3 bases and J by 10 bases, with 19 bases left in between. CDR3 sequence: CASSSPGSGGLELFF. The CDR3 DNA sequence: TGTGCCAGCAGCTCCCCGGGGTCCGGGGGCCTGGAGCTGTTTTTT. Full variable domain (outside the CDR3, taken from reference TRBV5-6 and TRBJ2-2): DAGVTQSPTHLIKTRGQQVTLRCSPKSGHDTVSWYQQALGQGPQFIFQYYEEEERQRGNFPDRFSGHQFPNYSSELNVNALLLGDSALYLCASSSPGSGGLELFFGEGSRLTVL.

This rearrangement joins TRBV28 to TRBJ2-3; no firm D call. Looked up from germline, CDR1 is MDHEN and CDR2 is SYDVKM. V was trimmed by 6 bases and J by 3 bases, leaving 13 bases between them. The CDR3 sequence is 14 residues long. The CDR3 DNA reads TGTGCCAGCAGCCAGGTACAGATGACAGATACGCAGTATTTT. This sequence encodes CASSQVQMTDTQYF.

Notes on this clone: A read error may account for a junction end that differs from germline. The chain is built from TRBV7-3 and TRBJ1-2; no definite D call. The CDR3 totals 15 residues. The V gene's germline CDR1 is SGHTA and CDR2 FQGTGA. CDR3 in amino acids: CASSQGWAGLDGYTF. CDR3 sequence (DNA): TGCGCCAGCAGCCAAGGATGGGCAGGCTTGGATGGCTACACCTTC.

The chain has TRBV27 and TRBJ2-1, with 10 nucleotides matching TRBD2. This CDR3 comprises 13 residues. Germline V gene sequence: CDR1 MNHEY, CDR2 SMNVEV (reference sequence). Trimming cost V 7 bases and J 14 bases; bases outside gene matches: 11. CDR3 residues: CASIGVAGGGEFF. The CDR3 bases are TGTGCCAGCATAGGAGTAGCGGGAGGTGGTGAGTTCTTC.

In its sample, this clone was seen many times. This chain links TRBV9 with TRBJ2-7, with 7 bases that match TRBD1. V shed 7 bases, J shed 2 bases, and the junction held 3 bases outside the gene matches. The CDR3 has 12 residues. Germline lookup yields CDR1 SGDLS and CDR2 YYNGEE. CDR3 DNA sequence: TGTGCCAGCGGGGACAGAACCTACGAGCAGTACTTC. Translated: CASGDRTYEQYF.

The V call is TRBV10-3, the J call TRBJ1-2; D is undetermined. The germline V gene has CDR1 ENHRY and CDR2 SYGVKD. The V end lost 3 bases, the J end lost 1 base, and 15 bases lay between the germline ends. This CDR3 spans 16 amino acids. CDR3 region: CAISEQPRPNNYGYTF. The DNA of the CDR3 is TGTGCCATCAGTGAACAACCCCGACCGAATAACTATGGCTACACCTTC.

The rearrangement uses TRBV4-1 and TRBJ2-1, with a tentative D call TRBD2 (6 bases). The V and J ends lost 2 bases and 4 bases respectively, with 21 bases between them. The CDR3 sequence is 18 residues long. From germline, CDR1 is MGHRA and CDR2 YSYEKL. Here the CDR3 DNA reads TGCGCCAGCAGCCAACGCGGGACCCCCTTCCCCCGATACAATGAGCAGTTCTTC. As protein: CASSQRGTPFPRYNEQFF.

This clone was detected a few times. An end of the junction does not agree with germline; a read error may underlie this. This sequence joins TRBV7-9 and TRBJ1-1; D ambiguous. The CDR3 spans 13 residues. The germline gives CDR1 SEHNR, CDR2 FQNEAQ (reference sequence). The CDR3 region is CASSSRGRGGNSF. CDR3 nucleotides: TGTGCCAGCAGCTCACGAGGGCGAGGCGGGAATAGTTTT.

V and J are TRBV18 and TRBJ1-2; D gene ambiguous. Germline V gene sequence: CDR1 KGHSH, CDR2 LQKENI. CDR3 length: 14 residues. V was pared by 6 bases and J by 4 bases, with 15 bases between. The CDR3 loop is CASSHLEGGYGYTF. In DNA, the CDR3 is TGTGCCAGCTCCCATTTGGAGGGCGGCTATGGCTACACCTTC.

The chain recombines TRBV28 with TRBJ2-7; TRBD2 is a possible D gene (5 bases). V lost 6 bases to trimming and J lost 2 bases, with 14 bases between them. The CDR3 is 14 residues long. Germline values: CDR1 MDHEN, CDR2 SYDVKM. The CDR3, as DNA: TGTGCCAGCAGCACCGACCGACTAACCTACGAGCAGTACTTC. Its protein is CASSTDRLTYEQYF.

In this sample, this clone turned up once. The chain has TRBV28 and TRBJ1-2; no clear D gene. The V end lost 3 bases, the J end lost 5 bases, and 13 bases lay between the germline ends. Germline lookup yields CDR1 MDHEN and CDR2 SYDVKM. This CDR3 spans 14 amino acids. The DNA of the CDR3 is TGTGCCAGCAGTTTGGGCAGGCTGGGATATGGCTACACCTTC. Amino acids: CASSLGRLGYGYTF.

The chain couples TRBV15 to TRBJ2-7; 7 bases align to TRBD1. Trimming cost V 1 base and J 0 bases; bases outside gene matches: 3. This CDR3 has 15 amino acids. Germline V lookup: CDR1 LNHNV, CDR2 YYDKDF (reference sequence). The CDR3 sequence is CATSRGDSDSYEQYF. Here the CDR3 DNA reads TGTGCCACCAGCAGAGGGGACAGTGACTCCTACGAGCAGTACTTC.

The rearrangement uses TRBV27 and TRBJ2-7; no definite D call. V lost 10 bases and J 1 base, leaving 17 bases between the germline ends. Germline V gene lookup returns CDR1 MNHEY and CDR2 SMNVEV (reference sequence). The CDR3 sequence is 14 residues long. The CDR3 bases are TGTGCCACCCCGCCAGTGGCAGCGTCCTACGAGCAGTACTTC. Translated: CATPPVAASYEQYF.

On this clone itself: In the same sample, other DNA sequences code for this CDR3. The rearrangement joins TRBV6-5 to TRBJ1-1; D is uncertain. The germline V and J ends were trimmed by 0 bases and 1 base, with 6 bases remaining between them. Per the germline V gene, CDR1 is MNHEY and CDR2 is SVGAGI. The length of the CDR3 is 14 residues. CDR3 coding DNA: TGTGCCAGCAGTTACTCGACCGAGAACACTGAAGCTTTCTTT. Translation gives CASSYSTENTEAFF.

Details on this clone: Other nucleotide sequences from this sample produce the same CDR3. The CDR3 DNA reads as TGTGCCATCAGTGAGGGAGGATACGAGCAGTACTTC. Translation gives CAISEGGYEQYF. The chain has TRBV10-3 and TRBJ2-7; a weak D match, TRBD2 (5 bases). CDR3 length: 12 amino acids. With 2 bases removed from V and 4 bases from J, the gap between germline ends came to 6 bases. From germline, CDR1 is ENHRY and CDR2 SYGVKD.

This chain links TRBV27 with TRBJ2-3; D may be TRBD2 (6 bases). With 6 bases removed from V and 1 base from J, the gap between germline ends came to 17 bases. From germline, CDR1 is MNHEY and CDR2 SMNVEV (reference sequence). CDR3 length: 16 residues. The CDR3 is CASRSRDLLGTDTQYF. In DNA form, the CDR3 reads TGTGCCAGCAGATCCAGGGACTTGCTTGGCACAGATACGCAGTATTTT.

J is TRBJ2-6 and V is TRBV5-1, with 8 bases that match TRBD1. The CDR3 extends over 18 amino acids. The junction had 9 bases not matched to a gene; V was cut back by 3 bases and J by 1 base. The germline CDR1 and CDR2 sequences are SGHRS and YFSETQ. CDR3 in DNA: TGCGCCAGCAGCTCGGGGGACAGGATTTCGTCTGGGGCCAACGTCCTGACTTTC. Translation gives CASSSGDRISSGANVLTF.

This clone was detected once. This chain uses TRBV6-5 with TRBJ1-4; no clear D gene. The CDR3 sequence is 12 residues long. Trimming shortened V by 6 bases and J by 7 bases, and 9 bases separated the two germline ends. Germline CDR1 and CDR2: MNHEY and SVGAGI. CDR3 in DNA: TGTGCCAGCAGGGGTTGGGGTGAAAAACTGTTTTTT. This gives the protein CASRGWGEKLFF.

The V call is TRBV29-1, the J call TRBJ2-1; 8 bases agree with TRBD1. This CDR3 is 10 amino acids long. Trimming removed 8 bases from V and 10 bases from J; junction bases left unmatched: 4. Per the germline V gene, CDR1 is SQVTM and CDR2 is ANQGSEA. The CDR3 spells CSPRDREQFF. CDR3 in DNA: TGCAGCCCGAGGGACAGGGAGCAGTTCTTC.

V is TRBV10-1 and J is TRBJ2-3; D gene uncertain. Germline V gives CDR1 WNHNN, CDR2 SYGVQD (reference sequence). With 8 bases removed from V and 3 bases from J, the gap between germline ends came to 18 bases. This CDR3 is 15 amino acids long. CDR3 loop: CASASLSVVTDTQYF. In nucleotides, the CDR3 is TGCGCCAGCGCCTCGCTCTCGGTAGTAACAGATACGCAGTATTTT.

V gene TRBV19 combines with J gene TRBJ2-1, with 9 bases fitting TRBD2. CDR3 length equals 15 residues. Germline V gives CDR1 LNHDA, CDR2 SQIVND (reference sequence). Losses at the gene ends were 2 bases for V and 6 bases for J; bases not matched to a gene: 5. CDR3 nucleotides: TGTGCCAGTAGTATATCACGTAGCGGGGGCAATGAGCAGTTCTTC. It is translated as CASSISRSGGNEQFF.

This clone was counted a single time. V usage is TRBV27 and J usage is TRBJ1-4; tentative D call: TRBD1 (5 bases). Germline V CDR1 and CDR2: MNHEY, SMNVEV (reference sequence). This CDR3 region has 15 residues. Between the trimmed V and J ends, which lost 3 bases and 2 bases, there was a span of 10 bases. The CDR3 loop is CASSFRGTTNEKLFF. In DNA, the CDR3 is TGTGCCAGCAGTTTCCGGGGCACCACTAATGAAAAACTGTTTTTT.

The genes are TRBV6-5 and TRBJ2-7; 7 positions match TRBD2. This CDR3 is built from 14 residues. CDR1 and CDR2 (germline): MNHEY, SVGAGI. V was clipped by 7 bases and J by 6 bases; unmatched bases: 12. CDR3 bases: TGTGCCAGCACCCGACTAGCCGATCCTTCCGAGCAGTACTTC. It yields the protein CASTRLADPSEQYF.

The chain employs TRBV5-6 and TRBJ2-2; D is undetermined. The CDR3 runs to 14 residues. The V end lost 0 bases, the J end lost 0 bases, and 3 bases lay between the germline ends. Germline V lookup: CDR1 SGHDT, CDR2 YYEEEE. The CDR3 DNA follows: TGTGCCAGCAGCTTGGCCCCGAACACCGGGGAGCTGTTTTTT. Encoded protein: CASSLAPNTGELFF.